Each of the 13 T cell receptor beta chains below was sequenced from the same sample in a study of blood T cell repertoires in COVID-19 (dated by TCRdb to the early 2020s). Library prep was done by the immunoSEQ multiplex PCR assay. The table was pulled from immuneACCESS by TCRdb, which kept in-frame rearrangements only. Such tables lose some clones; where checked, under half of the loss comes from unresolved V genes, and the rest has no known cause. A total of over 35,000 clones appear in this sample, approximately 70% of them only once. Together, the top ten hold 6.2% of the sample. Sequenced: peripheral blood. Every receptor here comes from a man at least 80 years old with acute or convalescent COVID-19.

This clone occurred once. The CDR3 reads CASSQDDGGGTDTQYF. The CDR3 DNA follows: TGTGCCAGCAGCCAAGATGATGGAGGGGGCACAGATACGCAGTATTTT. This chain connects TRBV4-2 to TRBJ2-3; D possibly corresponds to TRBD2 (6 bases). Germline V gene sequence: CDR1 LGHNA, CDR2 YNFKEQ. V gave up 0 bases and J gave up 1 base, with 11 bases separating them. The CDR3 totals 16 residues.

The rearrangement joins TRBV7-9 to TRBJ1-3; D is perhaps TRBD1 (5 bases). Germline lookup yields CDR1 SEHNR and CDR2 FQNEAQ (reference sequence). The CDR3 has 14 residues. V lost 11 bases to trimming and J lost 8 bases, with 22 bases between them. The CDR3 sequence is CAAQQGEAQDTIYF. In nucleotides, the CDR3 is TGTGCCGCGCAACAAGGGGAGGCTCAGGACACCATATATTTT. Supplemented by reference TRBV7-9 and TRBJ1-3, the full variable domain reads DTGVSQNPRHKITKRGQNVTFRCDPISEHNRLYWYRQTLGQGPEFLTYFQNEAQLEKSRLLSDRFSAERPKGSFSTLEIQRTEQGDSAMYLCAAQQGEAQDTIYFGEGSWLTVV.

This chain uses TRBV11-2 with TRBJ2-7; D is possibly TRBD1 (6 bases). CDR1 and CDR2 (germline): SGHAT, FQNNGV. The length of the CDR3 is 14 residues. Trimming left V 5 bases short and J 3 bases short, with 14 bases between. The CDR3 region has the DNA TGTGCCAGCAGCCCCGGGACACAAGGCTACGAGCAGTACTTC. Translated, it gives CASSPGTQGYEQYF.

The rearrangement links TRBV6-6 to TRBJ1-3; the match to TRBD1 covers 7 bases. Germline-derived CDR1 and CDR2 are MNHNY and SVGAGI (reference sequence). V lost 7 bases to trimming and J lost 2 bases; unmatched junction nucleotides: 8. The CDR3 runs to 15 residues. CDR3 protein: CASTQDREAGNTIYF. The CDR3 nucleotides read TGTGCCAGCACCCAAGACAGGGAAGCTGGAAACACCATATATTTT.

This clone turned up a few times. The CDR3 region is CASSSTRGAFF. The CDR3, as DNA: TGTGCCAGCAGTTCCACAAGGGGGGCTTTCTTT. The rearrangement joins TRBV6-5 to TRBJ1-1; the D gene is possibly TRBD1 (6 bases). The CDR3 has 11 amino acids. Trimming stripped 4 bases from V and 11 bases from J, with 11 bases between. CDR1 is MNHEY and CDR2 is SVGAGI in the germline V gene.

This clone was seen only once. The chain employs TRBV15 and TRBJ1-1; D gene unclear. V dropped 0 bases and J dropped 1 base, with 12 bases sitting between them. The germline CDR1 and CDR2 sequences are LNHNV and YYDKDF (reference sequence). This CDR3 has 16 residues. The CDR3 DNA reads TGTGCCACCAGCAGAGATTTGGGTCCGGGGAACACTGAAGCTTTCTTT. Amino acid sequence: CATSRDLGPGNTEAFF. Full variable domain (outside the CDR3, taken from reference TRBV15 and TRBJ1-1): DAMVIQNPRYQVTQFGKPVTLSCSQTLNHNVMYWYQQKSSQAPKLLFHYYDKDFNNEADTPDNFQSRRPNTSFCFLDIRSPGLGDTAMYLCATSRDLGPGNTEAFFGQGTRLTVV.

This chain joins TRBV7-9 and TRBJ1-4; the match to TRBD1 covers 7 bases. The length of the CDR3 is 14 residues. The V segment lost 6 bases and the J segment 3 bases; nucleotides outside the gene matches: 4. CDR1 and CDR2 from the germline V gene are SEHNR and FQNEAQ (reference sequence). CDR3 in DNA: TGTGCCAGCAGTCCTCAGGGGGCTAATGAAAAACTGTTTTTT. It is translated as CASSPQGANEKLFF.

The chain uses TRBV7-9 and TRBJ2-7; 7 bases are a match to TRBD1. CDR1 and CDR2 (germline): SEHNR, FQNEAQ (reference sequence). There are 14 residues in the CDR3. Trimming removed 6 bases from V and 3 bases from J; junction bases left unmatched: 8. Written as DNA, the CDR3 is TGTGCCAGCAGTCCAAGGACAGGCCACTACGAGCAGTACTTC. Amino acids: CASSPRTGHYEQYF.

This clone has more than one count but fewer than ten. V is TRBV6-4 and J is TRBJ2-2; 7 bases are a match to TRBD1. Trimming took 6 bases from V and 5 from J; bases not matched to a gene: 6. Germline V CDR1 and CDR2: MRHNA, SNTAGT. The length of the CDR3 is 14 residues. As DNA, the CDR3 is TGTGCCAGCAGCCCCGACAGGGTAACCGGGGAGCTGTTTTTT. It is translated as CASSPDRVTGELFF.

The rearrangement joins TRBV5-1 to TRBJ1-3, with a weak D call TRBD1 (5 bases). Trimming removed 4 bases at V and 4 bases at J, with 15 bases between. CDR3 length: 15 residues. Germline lookup yields CDR1 SGHRS and CDR2 YFSETQ. The DNA of the CDR3 is TGCGCCAGCAGCCCCGGCGACAGTCTCGGAAACACCATATATTTT. Translation: CASSPGDSLGNTIYF.

The chain employs TRBV5-1 and TRBJ1-1, with unresolved D. Trimming removed 0 bases at V and 1 base at J, with 7 bases between. CDR1 is SGHRS, CDR2 YFSETQ, per germline. There are 14 residues in the CDR3. CDR3 sequence reads: CASSLDFQNTEAFF. The DNA of the CDR3 is TGCGCCAGCAGCTTGGACTTCCAGAACACTGAAGCTTTCTTT.

The chain recombines TRBV4-3 with TRBJ2-5, with TRBD2 as a possible D gene (6 bases). This CDR3 has 15 residues. The V end was cut by 0 bases, the J end by 5 bases, with 13 bases between. Germline CDR1 and CDR2: LGHNA and YSLEER. The CDR3 nucleotides are TGCGCCAGCAGCCAAGAATCGGGAGTCGGGGAGACCCAGTACTTC. This codes for CASSQESGVGETQYF.

This rearrangement joins TRBV29-1 to TRBJ1-1; unclear D gene. V was trimmed by 4 bases and J by 4 bases, leaving 13 bases between them. The CDR3 extends over 13 amino acids. Germline V CDR1 and CDR2: SQVTM, ANQGSEA. CDR3 loop: CSVGTGGLTEAFF. CDR3 bases: TGCAGCGTTGGGACGGGAGGGCTCACTGAAGCTTTCTTT.